This record looks at one T cell receptor beta chain sequence and its context. The antigen is undetermined. With template switching, a universal primer site was added, and the cDNA carried unique molecular identifiers. TCRdb called the 5' RACE reads again in MiXCR, with one record for every CDR3 protein. The sample has 1.5 million to 2 million distinct CDR3 sequences; about 32% are singletons. The data were taken from a study of identical twins. Notes on the study in general: The more abundant beta clonotypes in cord blood had fewer insertions, and memory repertoires did not show this. The authors noted that invariant MAIT and iNKT cells could partly confound zero-insertion analyses.

V gave up 4 bases and J gave up 6 bases; unmatched junction bases: 9. The CDR3 runs 14 residues. Germline CDR1 reads SGHRS; CDR2 reads YFSETQ. The chain uses TRBV5-1 and TRBJ1-2; TRBD1 aligns across 7 bases. The specimen sequenced was cord blood. This TCR came from a newborn girl in good health. CDR3 coding DNA: TGCGCCAGCAGCCAGGGACAGAACAAGGATGGCTACACCTTC. Translating it yields CASSQGQNKDGYTF.